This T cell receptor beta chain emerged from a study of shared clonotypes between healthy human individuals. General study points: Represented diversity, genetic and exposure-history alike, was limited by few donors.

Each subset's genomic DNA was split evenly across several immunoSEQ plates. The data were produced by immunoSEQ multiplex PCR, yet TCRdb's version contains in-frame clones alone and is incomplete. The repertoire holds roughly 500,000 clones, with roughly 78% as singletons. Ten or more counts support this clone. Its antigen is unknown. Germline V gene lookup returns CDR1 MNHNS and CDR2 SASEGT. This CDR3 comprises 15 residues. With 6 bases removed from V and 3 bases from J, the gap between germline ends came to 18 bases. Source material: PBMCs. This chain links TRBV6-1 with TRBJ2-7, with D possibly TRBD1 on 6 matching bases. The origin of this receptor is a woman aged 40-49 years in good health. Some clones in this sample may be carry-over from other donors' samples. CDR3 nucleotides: TGTGCCAGCAGCACCAACAGGGCCGGGGACTACGAGCAGTACTTC. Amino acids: CASSTNRAGDYEQYF.